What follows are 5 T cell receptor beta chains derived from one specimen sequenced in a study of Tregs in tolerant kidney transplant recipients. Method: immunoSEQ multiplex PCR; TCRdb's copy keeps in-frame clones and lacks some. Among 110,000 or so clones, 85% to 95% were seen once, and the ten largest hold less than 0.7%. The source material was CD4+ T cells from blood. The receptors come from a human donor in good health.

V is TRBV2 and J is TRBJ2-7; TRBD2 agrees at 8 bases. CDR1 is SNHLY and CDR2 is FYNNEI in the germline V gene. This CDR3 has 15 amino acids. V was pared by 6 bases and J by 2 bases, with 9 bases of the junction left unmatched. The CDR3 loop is CASSQGAGGTYEQYF. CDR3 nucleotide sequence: TGTGCCAGCAGCCAAGGGGCGGGGGGCACCTACGAGCAGTACTTC. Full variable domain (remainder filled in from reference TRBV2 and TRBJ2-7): EPEVTQTPSHQVTQMGQEVILRCVPISNHLYFYWYRQILGQKVEFLVSFYNNEISEKSEIFDDQFSVERPDGSNFTLKIRSTKLEDSAMYFCASSQGAGGTYEQYFGPGTRLTVT.

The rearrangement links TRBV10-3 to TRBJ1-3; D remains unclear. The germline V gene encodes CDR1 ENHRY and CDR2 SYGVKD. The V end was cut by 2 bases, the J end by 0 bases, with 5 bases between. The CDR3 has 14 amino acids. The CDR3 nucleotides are TGTGCCATCAGTGAGGACATCTCTGGAAACACCATATATTTT. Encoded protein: CAISEDISGNTIYF.

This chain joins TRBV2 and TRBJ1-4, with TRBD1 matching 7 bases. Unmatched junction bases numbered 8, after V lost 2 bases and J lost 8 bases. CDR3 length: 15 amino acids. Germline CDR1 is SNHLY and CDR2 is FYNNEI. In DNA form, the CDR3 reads TGTGCCAGCAGTGAAAGTGGCAGGGGGGTAGAAAAACTGTTTTTT. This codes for CASSESGRGVEKLFF.

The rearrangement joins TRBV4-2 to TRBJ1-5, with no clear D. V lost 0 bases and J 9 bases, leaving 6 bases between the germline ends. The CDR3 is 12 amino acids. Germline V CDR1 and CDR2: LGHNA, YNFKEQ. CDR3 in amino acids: CASSQDMGPQHF. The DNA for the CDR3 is TGTGCCAGCAGCCAAGATATGGGGCCCCAGCATTTT.

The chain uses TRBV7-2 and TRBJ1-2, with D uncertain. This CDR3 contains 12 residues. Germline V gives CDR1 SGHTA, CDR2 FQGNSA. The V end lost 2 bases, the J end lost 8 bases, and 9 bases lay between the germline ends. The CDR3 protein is CASSLRVGGYTF. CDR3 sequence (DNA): TGTGCCAGCAGCTTAAGGGTAGGGGGCTACACCTTC.